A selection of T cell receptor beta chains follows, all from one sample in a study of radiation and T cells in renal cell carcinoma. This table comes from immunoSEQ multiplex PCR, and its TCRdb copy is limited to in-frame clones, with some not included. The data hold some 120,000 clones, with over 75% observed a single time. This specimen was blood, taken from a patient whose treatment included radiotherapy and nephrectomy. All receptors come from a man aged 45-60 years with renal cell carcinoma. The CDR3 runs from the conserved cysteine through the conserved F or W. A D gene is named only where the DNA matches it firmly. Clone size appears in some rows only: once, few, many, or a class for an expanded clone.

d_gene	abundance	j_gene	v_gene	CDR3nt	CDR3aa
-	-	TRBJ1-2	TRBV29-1	TGCAGCGTTGAAGACGGTAGGGTCGGCCTCCAGCCGCGAAACTATGGCTACACCTTC	CSVEDGRVGLQPRNYGYTF
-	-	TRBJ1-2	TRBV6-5	TGTGCCAGCAGACGAGGGGAGAACTATGGCTACACCTTC	CASRRGENYGYTF
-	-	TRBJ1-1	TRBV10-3	TGTGCCATGACACGGATGACCACCCGGGGGGGCACTGAAGCTTTCTTT	CAMTRMTTRGGTEAFF
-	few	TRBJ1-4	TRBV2	TGTGCCAGTACCGGGATGGGGGCGAATGAAAAACTGTTTTTT	CASTGMGANEKLFF
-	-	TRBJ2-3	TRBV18	TGTGCCAGCTCACCAGAAAACACAGATACGCAGTATTTT	CASSPENTDTQYF
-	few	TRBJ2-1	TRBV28	TGTGCCAGCAGTTCCCAAGGGGGGAGGGCCTACAATGAGCAGTTCTTC	CASSSQGGRAYNEQFF
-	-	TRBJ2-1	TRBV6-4	TGTGCCAGCAGTTCCGAGACTAGTCATGAGCAGTTCTTC	CASSSETSHEQFF
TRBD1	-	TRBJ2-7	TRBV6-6	TGTGCCAGCAGTTACCGGACAGGGCTTTTATACGAGCAGTACTTC	CASSYRTGLLYEQYF
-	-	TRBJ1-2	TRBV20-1	TGCAGTGCTGATATTCTCTATGGCTACACCTTC	CSADILYGYTF
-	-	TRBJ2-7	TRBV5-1	TGCGCCAGCAGCTTGGTGGCAGGGCCTACCTACGAGCAGTACTTC	CASSLVAGPTYEQYF
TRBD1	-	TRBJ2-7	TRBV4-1	TGCGCCAGCAGCCGAGACTACCGGGACAGGGACCCTTACGAGCAGTACTTC	CASSRDYRDRDPYEQYF
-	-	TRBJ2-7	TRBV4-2	TGTGCCAGCAGCCAGCGGCAGGGTTACGAGCAGTACTTC	CASSQRQGYEQYF
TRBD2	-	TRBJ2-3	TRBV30	TGTGCCTGGAGTGGCAGACTAGCGGGAGGGAGAGATACGCAGTATTTT	CAWSGRLAGGRDTQYF
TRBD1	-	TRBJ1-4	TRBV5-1	TGCGCCAGCAGCCCCCCGACAGGGGGGAATGAAAAACTGTTTTTT	CASSPPTGGNEKLFF
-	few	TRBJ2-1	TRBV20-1	TGCAGTGCTAGGGTAAACAGGGCGCAGTTCTTC	CSARVNRAQFF
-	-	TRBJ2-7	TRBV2	TGTGCCAGCGGCAACTCCTACGAGCAGTACTTC	CASGNSYEQYF
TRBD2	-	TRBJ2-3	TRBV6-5	TGTGCCAGCAGTTACGGACTAGCGGCCACAGATACGCAGTATTTT	CASSYGLAATDTQYF
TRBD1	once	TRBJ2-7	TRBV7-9	TGTGCCAGCAGCCGAGGGGGACAGGGGAACGAGCAGTACTTC	CASSRGGQGNEQYF
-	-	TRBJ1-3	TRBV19	TGTGCCAGTAGTATAGACCCACGCTCTGGAAACACCATATATTTT	CASSIDPRSGNTIYF
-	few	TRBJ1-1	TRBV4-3	TGCGCCAGCAGCCAAAGAGTCAGGTTTGACACTGAAGCTTTCTTT	CASSQRVRFDTEAFF
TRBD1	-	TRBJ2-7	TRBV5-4	TGTGCCAGCAGCAGAGGAGGGACAGGCTCCTACGAGCAGTACTTC	CASSRGGTGSYEQYF
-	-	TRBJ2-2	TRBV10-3	TGTGCCATCAGTAAGGCCTCGAACACCGGGGAGCTGTTTTTT	CAISKASNTGELFF
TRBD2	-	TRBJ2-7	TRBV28	TGTGCCAGCAGCGTAGCCGGGACTAGCGGATACGAGCAGTACTTC	CASSVAGTSGYEQYF
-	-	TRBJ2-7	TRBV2	TGTGCCAGTAATTACGTGGGGGGGCGCGAGCACGAGCAGTACTTC	CASNYVGGREHEQYF
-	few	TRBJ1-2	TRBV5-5	TGTGCCAGCAGCTTGGGCCCAGGGGCAGATGCCTATGGCTACACCTTC	CASSLGPGADAYGYTF
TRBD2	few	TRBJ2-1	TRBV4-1	TGCGCCAGCAGCCAATGGCTAGCGGGAGATAATGAGCAGTTCTTC	CASSQWLAGDNEQFF
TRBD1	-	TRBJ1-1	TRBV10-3	TGTGCCATCAGTGAGACAGGGGGCGCGAACACTGAAGCTTTCTTT	CAISETGGANTEAFF
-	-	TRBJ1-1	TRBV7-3	TGTGCCAGCAGCTTATCCGCAGGGGCCACTGAAGCTTTCTTT	CASSLSAGATEAFF
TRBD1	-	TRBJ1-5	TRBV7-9	TGTGCCAGCAGCTTGGACAGGGGTGAGGGACAGCCCCAGCATTTT	CASSLDRGEGQPQHF
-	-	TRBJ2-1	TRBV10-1	TGCGCCAGCAGCCCAAGATCCTACAATGAGCAGTTCTTC	CASSPRSYNEQFF
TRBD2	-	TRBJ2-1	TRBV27	TGTGCCAGCAGTAAACTAGCCACCCTAGCGGGGGGGTACAATGAGCAGTTCTTC	CASSKLATLAGGYNEQFF
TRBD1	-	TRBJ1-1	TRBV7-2	TGTGCCAGCAGCTCAGACCAACAGGGGAGCACTGAAGCTTTCTTT	CASSSDQQGSTEAFF
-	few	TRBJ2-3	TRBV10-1	TGCGCCAGCAGTGAGTCGACACATGGTACGCAGTATTTT	CASSESTHGTQYF
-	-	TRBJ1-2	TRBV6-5	TGTGCCAGCCGAATGACAGCTAACTATGGCTACACCTTC	CASRMTANYGYTF
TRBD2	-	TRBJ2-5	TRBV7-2	TGTGCCAGCAGCATCGTAGCGGGGGGCGGGAGAGAGACCCAGTACTTC	CASSIVAGGGRETQYF
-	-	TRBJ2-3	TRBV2	TGTGCCAGCAGTGAAGCGCGACACCTCGGCACAGATACGCAGTATTTT	CASSEARHLGTDTQYF
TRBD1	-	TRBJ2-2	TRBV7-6	TGTGCCAGCAGCTTGCGGACAGGGGGAGACACCGGGGAGCTGTTTTTT	CASSLRTGGDTGELFF
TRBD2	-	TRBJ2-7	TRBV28	TGTGCCAGTACCCTAGCGGGAGGTCCCTACGAGCAGTACTTC	CASTLAGGPYEQYF
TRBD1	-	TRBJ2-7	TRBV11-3	TGTGCCAGCAGCTTTCCCCAGGGGGCGCCTGGGGAGCAGTACTTC	CASSFPQGAPGEQYF
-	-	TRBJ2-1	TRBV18	TGTGCCAGCTCCTCTACCAGCGACGGTGAGCAGTTCTTC	CASSSTSDGEQFF
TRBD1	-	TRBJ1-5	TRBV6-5	TGTGCCAGCAGTTCGGGACAGGGGGAGGCCCAGCATTTT	CASSSGQGEAQHF
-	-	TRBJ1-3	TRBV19	TGTGCCAGTAGTATAGCACAGGCGATCTCTGGAAACACCATATATTTT	CASSIAQAISGNTIYF